These 32 T cell receptor beta chains came from one sample sequenced in a study of blood T cells in healthy people across ages. A sample-barcoded 5' primer and a J-beta primer mix were used in a second PCR of roughly 7 to 11 cycles. TCRdb called the 5' RACE reads again in MiXCR, with one record for every CDR3 protein. The table includes 1,500,000 or so distinct CDR3 sequences, 59% detected once. Specimen: blood. Receptors originate from a man between 18 and 29 years old in good health.

The CDR3 reads CSVERWGTSGYNEQFF. Here the CDR3 DNA reads TGCAGCGTTGAGAGGTGGGGGACTAGCGGATACAATGAGCAGTTCTTC. The genes are TRBV29-1 and TRBJ2-1, with 11 bases aligning to TRBD2. Trimming at V came to 3 bases and at J to 4 bases, leaving 8 bases not matched to a gene. This CDR3 comprises 16 residues. Germline assignment: CDR1 SQVTM and CDR2 ANQGSEA.

The chain has TRBV27 and TRBJ2-5; a possible D gene is TRBD1 (6 bases). V shed 6 bases and J shed 4 bases, with 21 bases lying between them. The CDR3 totals 16 residues. Germline CDR1 and CDR2: MNHEY and SMNVEV (reference sequence). CDR3 residues: CASRITGLRLGETQYF. The CDR3 DNA sequence: TGTGCCAGCAGGATAACAGGGCTTCGGTTAGGAGAGACCCAGTACTTC.

This rearrangement joins TRBV7-8 to TRBJ2-3; a possible D gene is TRBD2 (6 bases). CDR3 length: 18 residues. The germline V and J ends were trimmed by 6 bases and 3 bases, with 25 bases remaining between them. Germline values: CDR1 SGHVS, CDR2 FQNEAQ. This CDR3 is CASRGDIMGGVRTDTQYF. In DNA, the CDR3 is TGTGCCAGCAGGGGGGATATTATGGGGGGAGTTAGAACAGATACGCAGTATTTT.

The V call is TRBV20-1, the J call TRBJ2-1; D perhaps matches TRBD1 (6 bases). The CDR3 consists of 13 residues. The germline gives CDR1 DFQATT, CDR2 SNEGSKA (reference sequence). In DNA, the CDR3 is TGCAGCGCCGAGGGGACACAACACAATGAGCAGTTCTTC. Translating it yields CSAEGTQHNEQFF.

The chain combines TRBV13 with TRBJ2-3; D gene ambiguous. CDR3 length: 14 residues. Trimming stripped 1 base from V and 5 bases from J, with 10 bases between. Germline V gives CDR1 PRHDT, CDR2 FYEKMQ (reference sequence). CDR3 DNA sequence: TGTGCCAGCAGCTTAGCCAGGATAAGAGATACGCAGTATTTT. Its translation: CASSLARIRDTQYF.

The chain employs TRBV20-1 and TRBJ1-2; no firm D call. The CDR3 has 13 amino acids. Trimming took 4 bases from V and 2 from J, leaving 11 bases between them. The germline gives CDR1 DFQATT, CDR2 SNEGSKA (reference sequence). CDR3 bases: TGCAGTGCTATTAGGACCGGCAACTATGGCTACACCTTC. It translates to CSAIRTGNYGYTF.

This clonotype was seen a handful of times. The gene calls are TRBV27 and TRBJ2-2, with TRBD2 identical over 9 bases. Germline V gene lookup returns CDR1 MNHEY and CDR2 SMNVEV (reference sequence). Unmatched junction bases numbered 8, after V lost 5 bases and J lost 4 bases. The CDR3 is 16 amino acids. CDR3 nucleotides: TGTGCCAGCAGTCTTAGCGGGGGAGGGGTCACCGGGGAGCTGTTTTTT. This codes for CASSLSGGGVTGELFF.

The chain combines TRBV14 with TRBJ1-2, with D possibly being TRBD1 (5 bases). CDR3 length equals 13 residues. The germline V gene has CDR1 SGHDN and CDR2 FVKESK. Trimming took 4 bases from V and 9 from J, leaving 15 bases between them. CDR3 amino acids: CASSPSGPLSYTF. The CDR3 bases are TGTGCCAGCAGCCCCTCGGGGCCCCTGAGCTACACCTTC.

This clonotype was found many times. The CDR3 nucleotides are TGCGCCAGCAGCCAAGTGGCGGAACCTGGTGAAGCTTTCTTT. Translated, it gives CASSQVAEPGEAFF. The chain carries TRBV4-3 and TRBJ1-1, with D hard to call. Germline V CDR1 and CDR2: LGHNA, YSLEER. CDR3 length: 14 amino acids. The germline V and J ends were trimmed by 1 base and 7 bases, with 13 bases remaining between them.

This chain joins TRBV12-3 or TRBV12-4 and TRBJ1-2; TRBD1 agrees at 9 bases. After removal of 3 bases from V and 1 base from J, the junction contained 3 bases not matched to a gene. The CDR3 has 15 amino acids. The CDR3 bases are TGTGCCAGCAGTTTGCGGACAGGGGTTAACTATGGCTACACCTTC. Its protein is CASSLRTGVNYGYTF.

In its sample, this clonotype was seen a few times. This chain uses TRBV4-3 with TRBJ2-5; TRBD2 matches at 9 bases. Trimming removed 4 bases from V and 3 bases from J; junction bases left unmatched: 9. Germline V CDR1 and CDR2: LGHNA, YSLEER. CDR3 size: 16 residues. CDR3 nucleotide sequence: TGCGCCAGCAGCCTCCACTACCCTAGCGGGGAAGAGACCCAGTACTTC. This codes for CASSLHYPSGEETQYF.

This clonotype was picked up a small number of times. The genes are TRBV15 and TRBJ2-1, with D hard to call. V was shortened by 8 bases and J by 0 bases, with 14 bases between the two germline ends. The CDR3 contains 15 residues. The germline gives CDR1 LNHNV, CDR2 YYDKDF (reference sequence). The CDR3 here is CATRNLLSSYNEQFF. CDR3 bases: TGTGCCACCCGAAATCTCCTGAGCTCCTACAATGAGCAGTTCTTC.

This clonotype was counted only a few times. The chain combines TRBV29-1 with TRBJ2-1; 8 nucleotides agree with TRBD2. Germline CDR1 SQVTM, CDR2 ANQGSEA. The V and J ends lost 7 bases and 6 bases, in that order; junction bases with no gene match: 5. The length of the CDR3 is 12 residues. CDR3 sequence reads: CSAAGLGNEQFF. The CDR3 DNA sequence: TGCAGCGCCGCGGGACTAGGCAATGAGCAGTTCTTC.

This clonotype was seen only a few times. CDR3 amino acids: CASLSSYNEQFF. Here the CDR3 DNA reads TGTGCCAGTCTGAGCTCCTACAATGAGCAGTTCTTC. This rearrangement joins TRBV6-2 or TRBV6-3 to TRBJ2-1; D unclear. Germline V gives CDR1 MNHEY, CDR2 SVGEGT. V was pared by 9 bases and J by 0 bases, with 6 bases between. This CDR3 is built from 12 residues.

In this sample, this clonotype turned up a few times. The rearrangement joins TRBV29-1 to TRBJ1-1; no reliable D call. The ends were cut back, 3 bases at V and 5 bases at J, with 10 bases in the middle. The CDR3 is 12 residues long. Germline V gene sequence: CDR1 SQVTM, CDR2 ANQGSEA. The CDR3 loop reads CSVDPGETEAFF. The CDR3 DNA sequence: TGCAGCGTTGATCCCGGGGAGACTGAAGCTTTCTTT. The full variable domain, completed using reference TRBV29-1 and TRBJ1-1, is SAVISQKPSRDICQRGTSLTIQCQVDSQVTMMFWYRQQPGQSLTLIATANQGSEATYESGFVIDKFPISRPNLTFSTLTVSNMSPEDSSIYLCSVDPGETEAFFGQGTRLTVV.

The chain recombines TRBV29-1 with TRBJ1-2, with D tentatively TRBD1 (5 bases). The V end was cut by 5 bases, the J end by 6 bases, with 22 bases between. The CDR3 spans 15 residues. Germline V gene data show CDR1 as SQVTM and CDR2 as ANQGSEA. This CDR3 is CSVRLSGTRRHGYTF. DNA of the CDR3: TGCAGCGTTCGGCTCAGTGGGACTCGACGACATGGCTACACCTTC.

The chain couples TRBV6-6 to TRBJ2-1, with D tentatively TRBD1 (6 bases). Germline CDR1 reads MNHNY; CDR2 reads SVGAGI (reference sequence). Trimming pared 9 bases from V and 4 bases from J, leaving 13 bases between. The CDR3 runs to 13 residues. DNA of the CDR3: TGTGCCAGTACCGGGACAAAATACAATGAGCAGTTCTTC. It translates to CASTGTKYNEQFF.

The DNA for the CDR3 is TGTGCCAGCCAGGATGTTCATGACACTGAAGCTTTCTTT. Translating gives CASQDVHDTEAFF. The chain is built from TRBV28 and TRBJ1-1; D not certain. Germline loops: CDR1 MDHEN, CDR2 SYDVKM. V was pared by 8 bases and J by 3 bases, with 13 bases between. The CDR3 is 13 residues long.

The genes are TRBV3-1 and TRBJ2-7, with 10 bases identical to TRBD2. This CDR3 region has 20 residues. The germline V gene encodes CDR1 LGHDT and CDR2 YNNKEL (reference sequence). The J segment lost 2 bases and the V segment lost 3 bases, leaving 19 bases of the junction unmatched. The DNA of the CDR3 is TGTGCCAGCAGCCAGAAAGCCGGGACTAGCGCCCTGCTAGGACCCTACGAGCAGTACTTC. It encodes CASSQKAGTSALLGPYEQYF.

J is TRBJ1-4 and V is TRBV28; a weak D match, TRBD1 (5 bases). The CDR3 has 12 residues. Germline CDR1 and CDR2: MDHEN and SYDVKM. Between the trimmed V and J ends, which lost 6 bases and 6 bases, there was a span of 8 bases. Here the CDR3 reads CASRGTHEKLFF. Written as DNA, the CDR3 is TGTGCCAGCAGGGGGACTCATGAAAAACTGTTTTTT.

The rearrangement joins TRBV27 to TRBJ1-2, with TRBD1 matching 9 bases. Trimming took 4 bases from V and 2 from J; bases not matched to a gene: 8. This CDR3 has 16 residues. The germline V gene encodes CDR1 MNHEY and CDR2 SMNVEV (reference sequence). This CDR3 reads CASSSQGAIANYGYTF. The CDR3 DNA sequence: TGTGCCAGCAGTTCACAGGGGGCGATTGCGAACTATGGCTACACCTTC.

CDR3 protein: CASLKGSGGFLNEQFF. The CDR3 DNA is TGTGCCAGCCTGAAGGGTAGCGGGGGTTTCCTCAATGAGCAGTTCTTC. This chain links TRBV2 with TRBJ2-1; TRBD2 matches at 9 bases. The junction had 14 bases not matched to a gene; V was cut back by 8 bases and J by 6 bases. Germline V gene data show CDR1 as SNHLY and CDR2 as FYNNEI. The CDR3 extends over 16 amino acids.

A single count supports this clonotype. The chain combines TRBV20-1 with TRBJ2-1, with 13 bases fitting TRBD2. The CDR3 runs 17 residues. Germline assignment: CDR1 DFQATT and CDR2 SNEGSKA (reference sequence). The ends lost 6 bases at V and 1 base at J; junction bases unmatched: 9. The DNA of the CDR3 is TGCAGTGCAGACGGGACTAGCGGGGCCGGATCCTACAATGAGCAGTTCTTC. It is translated as CSADGTSGAGSYNEQFF.

The CDR3 spells CASSSPRVRMNTEAFF. Here the CDR3 DNA reads TGTGCCAGCAGTTCGCCCAGGGTCCGAATGAACACTGAAGCTTTCTTT. The chain links TRBV28 to TRBJ1-1; D perhaps matches TRBD1 (5 bases). V was clipped by 4 bases and J by 0 bases, with 15 bases between them. The CDR3 length is 16 residues. The germline V gene encodes CDR1 MDHEN and CDR2 SYDVKM.

The V gene is TRBV18, the J gene TRBJ1-2; no definite D call. The V end was cut by 3 bases, the J end by 5 bases, with 19 bases between. This CDR3 contains 16 residues. Germline values: CDR1 KGHSH, CDR2 LQKENI. CDR3 region: CASSPTQAPGGYGYTF. As DNA, the CDR3 is TGTGCCAGCTCACCCACACAAGCTCCGGGCGGATATGGCTACACCTTC.

The CDR3 bases are TGTGCCACCAACCGGGAGACCCAGTACTTC. Amino acids: CATNRETQYF. The chain is built from TRBV15 and TRBJ2-7; D gene unclear. The J call may be wrong; the DNA end is better matched by TRBJ2-5. Germline CDR1 LNHNV, CDR2 YYDKDF (reference sequence). CDR3 size: 10 residues.

The V call is TRBV5-5, the J call TRBJ2-3; a possible D gene is TRBD1 (6 bases). The V gene's germline CDR1 is SGHKS and CDR2 YYEKEE (reference sequence). The V end lost 4 bases, the J end lost 2 bases, and 14 bases lay between the germline ends. The CDR3 contains 15 residues. Here the CDR3 DNA reads TGTGCCAGCAGCCTTGGACAGTTTAACACAGATACGCAGTATTTT. As protein: CASSLGQFNTDTQYF.

This clonotype was recorded a few times. The chain uses TRBV28 and TRBJ2-3; D is undetermined. Trimming took 6 bases from V and 6 from J, leaving 13 bases between them. The germline V gene has CDR1 MDHEN and CDR2 SYDVKM. The CDR3 is made up of 13 amino acids. The DNA for the CDR3 is TGTGCCAGCAGCCCGAGACCGCGGGATACGCAGTATTTT. This encodes CASSPRPRDTQYF.

The chain carries TRBV4-3 and TRBJ1-2, with a tentative D call TRBD1 (6 bases). The V and J ends lost 7 bases and 3 bases respectively, with 15 bases between them. This CDR3 contains 14 residues. Germline assignment: CDR1 LGHNA and CDR2 YSLEER. CDR3 in DNA: TGCGCCAGCACCCCAAGCCGGGGGCACTATGGCTACACCTTC. This sequence encodes CASTPSRGHYGYTF.

The chain has TRBV10-3 and TRBJ1-5; D is possibly TRBD1 (5 bases). Trimming removed 0 bases from V and 0 bases from J, with 9 bases in between. The CDR3 sequence is 16 residues long. The germline V gene encodes CDR1 ENHRY and CDR2 SYGVKD. The CDR3, as DNA: TGTGCCATCAGTGAGTCGGGAAGGGGTAGCAATCAGCCCCAGCATTTT. Protein: CAISESGRGSNQPQHF.

The chain carries TRBV13 and TRBJ2-7; possibly TRBD1 for D (6 bases). The CDR3 totals 14 residues. Trimming took off 4 bases at V and 4 bases at J, with 14 bases between the two ends. Germline CDR1 PRHDT, CDR2 FYEKMQ (reference sequence). This CDR3 reads CASSSRVGQYEQYF. CDR3 DNA: TGTGCCAGCAGCTCCAGGGTCGGACAGTACGAGCAGTACTTC. The full variable domain, its missing parts supplied by reference TRBV13 and TRBJ2-7, is AAGVIQSPRHLIKEKRETATLKCYPIPRHDTVYWYQQGPGQDPQFLISFYEKMQSDKGSIPDRFSAQQFSDYHSELNMSSLELGDSALYFCASSSRVGQYEQYFGPGTRLTVT.

The rearrangement links TRBV6-5 to TRBJ1-2, with D maybe TRBD1 (6 bases). Germline V gene data show CDR1 as MNHEY and CDR2 as SVGAGI. The CDR3 contains 14 residues. V lost 4 bases, J lost 3 bases, and 12 bases lay in between. CDR3 bases: TGTGCCAGCAGTTCTGGGGGGGGCTACTATGGCTACACCTTC. Translated, it gives CASSSGGGYYGYTF.